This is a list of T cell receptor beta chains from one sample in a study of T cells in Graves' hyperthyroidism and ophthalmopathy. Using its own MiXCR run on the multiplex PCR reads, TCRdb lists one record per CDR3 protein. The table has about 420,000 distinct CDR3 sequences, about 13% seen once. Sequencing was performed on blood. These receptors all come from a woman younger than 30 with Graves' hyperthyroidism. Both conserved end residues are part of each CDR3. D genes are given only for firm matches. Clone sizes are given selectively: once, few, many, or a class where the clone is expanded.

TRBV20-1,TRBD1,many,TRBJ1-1,CSASGDRDRTEAFF,TGCAGTGCTAGTGGGGACAGGGATCGGACTGAAGCTTTCTTT
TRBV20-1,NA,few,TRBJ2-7,CSASPGWEYEQYF,TGCAGTGCTAGCCCTGGGTGGGAGTACGAGCAGTACTTC
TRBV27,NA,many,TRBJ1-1,CASSLRGLVTEAFF,TGTGCCAGCAGTTTGAGGGGTTTGGTTACTGAAGCTTTCTTT
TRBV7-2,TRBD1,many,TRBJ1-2,CASSSRGAWDDYGYTF,TGTGCCAGCAGCTCCAGGGGGGCCTGGGATGACTATGGCTACACCTTC
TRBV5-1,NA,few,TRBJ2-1,CASSLDGVSSYNEQFF,TGCGCCAGCAGCTTGGACGGGGTCTCCTCCTACAATGAGCAGTTCTTC
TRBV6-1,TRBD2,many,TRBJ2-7,CASTGRESEQYF,TGTGCCAGCACCGGGCGGGAGAGCGAGCAGTACTTC
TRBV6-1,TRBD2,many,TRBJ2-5,CASSPRTSGRAGETQYF,TGTGCCAGCAGCCCCAGGACTAGCGGGAGGGCCGGGGAGACCCAGTACTTC
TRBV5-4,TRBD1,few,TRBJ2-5,CASSLRTGNAETQYF,TGTGCCAGCAGCTTGAGGACAGGGAATGCGGAGACCCAGTACTTC
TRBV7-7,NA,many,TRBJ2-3,CASSLDASLTDTQYF,TGTGCTAGCAGCTTAGACGCCAGCCTCACAGATACGCAGTATTTT
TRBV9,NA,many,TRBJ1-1,CASSVVAGSHTEAFF,TGTGCCAGCAGCGTAGTTGCAGGATCTCACACTGAAGCTTTCTTT
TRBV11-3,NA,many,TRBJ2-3,CASRSAPTDTQYF,TGTGCCAGCAGGTCAGCCCCTACAGATACGCAGTATTTT
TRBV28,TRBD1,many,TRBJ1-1,CASSLFETGPTQRNTEAFF,TGTGCCAGCAGTTTATTCGAGACAGGGCCAACACAACGAAACACTGAAGCTTTCTTT
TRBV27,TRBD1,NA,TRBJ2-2,CGLPRDRITGELFF,TGTGGGTTACCAAGGGACAGGATAACCGGGGAGCTGTTTTTT
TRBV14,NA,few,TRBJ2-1,CASSQEGTYNEQFF,TGTGCCAGCAGCCAAGAAGGAACCTACAATGAGCAGTTCTTC
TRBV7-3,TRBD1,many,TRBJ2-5,CASSLNAGGETQYF,TGTGCCAGCAGCTTAAACGCAGGGGGAGAGACCCAGTACTTC
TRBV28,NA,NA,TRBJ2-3,CASSTATPPTESTDTQYF,TGTGCCAGCAGCACCGCGACCCCCCCGACAGAAAGCACAGATACGCAGTATTTT
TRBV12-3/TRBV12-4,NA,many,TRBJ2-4,CASSFTVKAKNIRYF,TGTGCCAGCAGTTTCACCGTCAAAGCCAAAAACATTCGGTACTTC